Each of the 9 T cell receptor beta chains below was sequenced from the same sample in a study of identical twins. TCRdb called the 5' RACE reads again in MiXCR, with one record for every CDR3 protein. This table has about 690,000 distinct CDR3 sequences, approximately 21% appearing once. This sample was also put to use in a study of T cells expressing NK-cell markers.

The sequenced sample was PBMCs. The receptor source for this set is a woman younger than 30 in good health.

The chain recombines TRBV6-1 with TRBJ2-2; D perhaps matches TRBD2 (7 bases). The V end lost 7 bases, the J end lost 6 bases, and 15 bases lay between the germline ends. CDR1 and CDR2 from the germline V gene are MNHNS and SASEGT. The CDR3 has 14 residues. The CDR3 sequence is CASTKGGAAGELFF. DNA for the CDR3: TGTGCCAGCACAAAGGGGGGGGCGGCCGGGGAGCTGTTTTTT.

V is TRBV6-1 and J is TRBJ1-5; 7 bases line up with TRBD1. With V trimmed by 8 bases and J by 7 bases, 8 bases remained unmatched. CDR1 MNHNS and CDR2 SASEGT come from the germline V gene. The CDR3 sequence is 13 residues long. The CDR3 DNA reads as TGTGCCAGCGGAACAGGGGATTACCAGCCCCAGCATTTT. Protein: CASGTGDYQPQHF.

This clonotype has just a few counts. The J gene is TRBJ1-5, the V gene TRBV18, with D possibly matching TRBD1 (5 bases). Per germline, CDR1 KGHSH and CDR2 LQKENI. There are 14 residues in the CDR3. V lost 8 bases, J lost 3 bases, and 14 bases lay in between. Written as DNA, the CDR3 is TGTGCCAGCGCATGGGGCTTTGACAATCAGCCCCAGCATTTT. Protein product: CASAWGFDNQPQHF.

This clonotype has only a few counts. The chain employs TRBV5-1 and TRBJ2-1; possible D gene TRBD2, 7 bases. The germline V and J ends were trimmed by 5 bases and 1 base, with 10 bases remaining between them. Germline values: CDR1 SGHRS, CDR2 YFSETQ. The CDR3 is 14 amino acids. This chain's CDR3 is CASRGGESYNEQFF. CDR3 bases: TGCGCCAGCAGAGGGGGGGAGTCCTACAATGAGCAGTTCTTC.

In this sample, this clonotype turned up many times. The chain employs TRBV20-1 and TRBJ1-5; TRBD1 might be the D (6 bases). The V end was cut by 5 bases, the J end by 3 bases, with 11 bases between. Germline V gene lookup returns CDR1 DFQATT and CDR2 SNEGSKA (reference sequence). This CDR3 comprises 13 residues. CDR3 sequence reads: CSARTAYNQPQHF. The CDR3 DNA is TGCAGTGCTCGGACAGCATACAATCAGCCCCAGCATTTT.

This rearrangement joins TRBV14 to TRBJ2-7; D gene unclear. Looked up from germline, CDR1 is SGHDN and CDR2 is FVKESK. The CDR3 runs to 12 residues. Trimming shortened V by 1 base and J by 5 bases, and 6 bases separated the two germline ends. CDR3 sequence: CASSQAAHEQYF. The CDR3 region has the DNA TGTGCCAGCAGCCAAGCGGCACACGAGCAGTACTTC.

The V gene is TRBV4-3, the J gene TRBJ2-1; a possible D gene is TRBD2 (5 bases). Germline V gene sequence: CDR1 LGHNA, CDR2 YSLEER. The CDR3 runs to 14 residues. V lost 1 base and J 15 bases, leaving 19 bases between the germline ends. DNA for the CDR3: TGCGCCAGCAGCCAAGGTCCGGGATCCCATTTATCGTTCTTC. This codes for CASSQGPGSHLSFF.

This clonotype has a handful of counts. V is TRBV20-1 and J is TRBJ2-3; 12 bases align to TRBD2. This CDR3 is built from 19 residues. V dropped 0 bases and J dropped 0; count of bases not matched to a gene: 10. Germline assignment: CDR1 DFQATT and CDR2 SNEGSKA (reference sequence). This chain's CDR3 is CSARDRRLAGGTSTDTQYF. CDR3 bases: TGCAGTGCTAGAGACCGGCGGCTAGCGGGAGGGACTAGCACAGATACGCAGTATTTT.

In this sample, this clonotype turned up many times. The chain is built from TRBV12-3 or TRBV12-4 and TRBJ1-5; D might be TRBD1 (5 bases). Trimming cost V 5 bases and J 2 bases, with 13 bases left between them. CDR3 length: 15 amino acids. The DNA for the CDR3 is TGTGCCAGCAGTGGACGTGGGGCAGGCAATCAGCCCCAGCATTTT. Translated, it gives CASSGRGAGNQPQHF.